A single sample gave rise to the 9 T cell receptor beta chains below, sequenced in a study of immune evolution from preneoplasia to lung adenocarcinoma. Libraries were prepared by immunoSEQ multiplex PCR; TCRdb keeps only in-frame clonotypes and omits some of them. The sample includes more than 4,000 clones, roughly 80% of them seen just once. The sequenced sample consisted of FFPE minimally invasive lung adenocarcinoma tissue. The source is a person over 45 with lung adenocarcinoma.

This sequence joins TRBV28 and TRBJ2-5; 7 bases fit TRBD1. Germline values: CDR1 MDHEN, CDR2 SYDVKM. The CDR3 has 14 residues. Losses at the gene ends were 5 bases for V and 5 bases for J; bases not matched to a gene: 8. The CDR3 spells CASSDQTGQETQYF. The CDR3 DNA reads TGTGCCAGCAGTGACCAGACAGGGCAGGAGACCCAGTACTTC.

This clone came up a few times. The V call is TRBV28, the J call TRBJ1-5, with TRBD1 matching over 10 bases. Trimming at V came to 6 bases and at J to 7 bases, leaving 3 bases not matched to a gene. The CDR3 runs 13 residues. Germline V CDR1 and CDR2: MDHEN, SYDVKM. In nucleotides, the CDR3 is TGTGCCAGCAGGGGACAGGGGCCCCAGCCCCAGCATTTT. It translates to CASRGQGPQPQHF.

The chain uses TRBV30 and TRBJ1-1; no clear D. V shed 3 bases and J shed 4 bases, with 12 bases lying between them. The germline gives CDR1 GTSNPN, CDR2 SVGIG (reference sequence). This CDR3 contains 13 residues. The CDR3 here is CAWSATKSTEAFF. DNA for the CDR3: TGTGCCTGGAGCGCCACAAAGTCCACTGAAGCTTTCTTT.

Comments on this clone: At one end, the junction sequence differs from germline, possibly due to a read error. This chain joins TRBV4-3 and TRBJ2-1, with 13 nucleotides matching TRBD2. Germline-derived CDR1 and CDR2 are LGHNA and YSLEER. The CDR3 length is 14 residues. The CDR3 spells CASSQEGTSGMQVF. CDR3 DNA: TGCGCCAGCAGCCAAGAGGGGACTAGCGGGATGCAGGTCTTC.

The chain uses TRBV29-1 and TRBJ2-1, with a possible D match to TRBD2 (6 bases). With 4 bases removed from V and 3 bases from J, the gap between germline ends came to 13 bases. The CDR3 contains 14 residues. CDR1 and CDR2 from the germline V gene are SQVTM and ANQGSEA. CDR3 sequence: CSVAVSGVYNEQFF. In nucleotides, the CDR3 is TGCAGCGTTGCGGTTAGCGGAGTCTACAATGAGCAGTTCTTC.

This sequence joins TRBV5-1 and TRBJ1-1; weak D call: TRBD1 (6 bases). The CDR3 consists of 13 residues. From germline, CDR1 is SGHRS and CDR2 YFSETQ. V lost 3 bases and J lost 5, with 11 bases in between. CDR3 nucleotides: TGCGCCAGCAGCTGGAACAGGGTAACTGAAGCTTTCTTT. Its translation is CASSWNRVTEAFF. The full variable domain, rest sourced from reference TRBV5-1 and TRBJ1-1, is KAGVTQTPRYLIKTRGQQVTLSCSPISGHRSVSWYQQTPGQGLQFLFEYFSETQRNKGNFPGRFSGRQFSNSRSEMNVSTLELGDSALYLCASSWNRVTEAFFGQGTRLTVV.

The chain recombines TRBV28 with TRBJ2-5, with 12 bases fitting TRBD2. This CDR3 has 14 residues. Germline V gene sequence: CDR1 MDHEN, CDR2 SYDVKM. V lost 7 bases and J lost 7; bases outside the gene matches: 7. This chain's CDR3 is CASTPTSGSLTQYF. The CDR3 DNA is TGTGCCAGCACTCCGACTAGCGGGAGCTTGACCCAGTACTTC. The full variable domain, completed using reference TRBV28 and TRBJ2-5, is DVKVTQSSRYLVKRTGEKVFLECVQDMDHENMFWYRQDPGLGLRLIYFSYDVKMKEKGDIPEGYSVSREKKERFSLILESASTNQTSMYLCASTPTSGSLTQYFGPGTRLLVL.

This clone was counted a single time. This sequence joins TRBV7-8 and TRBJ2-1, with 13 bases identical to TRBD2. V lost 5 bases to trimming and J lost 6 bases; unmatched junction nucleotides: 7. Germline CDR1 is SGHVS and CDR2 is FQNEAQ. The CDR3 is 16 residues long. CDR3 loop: CASSILAGGLSNEQFF. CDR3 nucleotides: TGTGCCAGCAGCATACTAGCGGGGGGGCTCTCCAATGAGCAGTTCTTC.

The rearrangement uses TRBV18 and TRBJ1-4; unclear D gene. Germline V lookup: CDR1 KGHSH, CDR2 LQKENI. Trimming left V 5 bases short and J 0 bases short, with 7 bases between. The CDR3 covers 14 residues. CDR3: CASSAGTTNEKLFF. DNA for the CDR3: TGTGCCAGCTCAGCGGGAACAACTAATGAAAAACTGTTTTTT.